This T cell receptor beta chain stems from a study of blood T cell repertoires in COVID-19. The protocol was immunoSEQ multiplex PCR, while the TCRdb copy is restricted to in-frame clones and leaves out a portion. The table lists 80,000 or so clones, 80% to 90% of them singletons. The CDR3 runs 17 residues. Germline CDR1 SGHAT, CDR2 FQNNGV. J lost 7 bases, V lost 4 bases, and 12 bases had no gene match. This TCR came from a woman aged 55-75 years with acute or convalescent COVID-19. The chain couples TRBV11-2 to TRBJ2-7; TRBD2 matches at 14 bases. Specimen: peripheral blood. The CDR3 is CASSSPTSGGALGEQYF. The CDR3 DNA is TGTGCCAGCAGCTCACCGACTAGCGGGGGGGCTTTGGGTGAGCAGTACTTC. Full variable domain (rest looked up from reference TRBV11-2 and TRBJ2-7): EAGVAQSPRYKIIEKRQSVAFWCNPISGHATLYWYQQILGQGPKLLIQFQNNGVVDDSQLPKDRFSAERLKGVDSTLKIQPAKLEDSAVYLCASSSPTSGGALGEQYFGPGTRLTVT.